This TCR beta chain was identified during a study of blood T cell repertoires in COVID-19 (TCRdb year 2020). Context from the whole study: Samples covering the acute and convalescent phases of COVID-19 were provided by collaborators in the United States, Italy and Spain. The material from the prospective study consisted of cDNA or gDNA derived from T cells, B-cell-depleted T cells, or PBMCs. The dataset comprised deeply sampled blood TCRbeta repertoires from subjects exposed to, actively infected with, or recovered from COVID-19. The repertoires were made available in a free public database intended to serve as a resource for research on the immune response to SARS-CoV-2. Samples came from the ongoing ImmuneRACE study (first 160 participants) plus 1,254 subjects from 6 global collaborators. Sample metadata almost always included a de-identified subject ID, COVID-19 status, age in years and sex. HLA class I and class II types, where available, came from metadata supplied by the sample provider rather than from assay-based typing. The study at large found these results: The quantity of clinical and demographic metadata differed by source and by participant and was supplied without curation.

Concerning this clone: The clone's antigen remains unknown. The record has no base qualities; no much larger clone is one base away.

Spanning cysteine to phenylalanine, the CDR3 consists of 14 amino acids. The sequence is cut down to CDR3 DNA, 42 bases in frame from base 1. Per the germline V gene, MNHEY is the CDR1 and SVGAGI is the CDR2. V was cut back by 0 bases and J by 7 bases, leaving a gap of 12 bases between them. TCRbeta CDR3 regions were amplified from genomic DNA by means of the immunoSEQ Assay, a bias-controlled multiplex PCR. In the source study's methods: The number of nucleated cells in each sample was estimated by amplification of reference gene primers within the assay. Sequence reads were collapsed and filtered to measure the absolute abundance of every unique TCRbeta CDR3 rearrangement. For each sample, productive Simpson clonality was calculated by taking the square root of Simpson's diversity index across productive rearrangements. TCRdb carries this immuneACCESS record with in-frame sequences only. Its versions omit some clonotypes, under half of them owing to an unresolved V gene in the studies checked, with the rest unexplained. The V and J calls and the clone size are those of that table, but D and trimming were determined from the DNA. The table for this sample lists 250,000 to 300,000 clones; just over 85% of them were counted only once. About 3% of the sample goes to the ten largest clones.

Each collaborating institution followed its own protocols to collect whole blood in K2EDTA tubes. For TCRbeta analysis, collaborator samples were shipped as frozen whole blood, as isolated PBMCs, or as DNA extracted from either sample type. The rearranged chain carries TRBV6-5 and TRBJ1-1; a tentative D match to TRBD1 spans 6 bases. The specimen was peripheral blood. This receptor was taken from a woman younger than 45 with active or convalescent COVID-19. The CDR3 here reads CASSYSNRAYEAFF. Here is the DNA: TGTGCCAGCAGTTACTCGAACAGGGCGTATGAAGCTTTCTTT.